Below are 8 T cell receptor beta chains sequenced from a single sample in a study of T cells in Graves' hyperthyroidism and ophthalmopathy. The TCR beta CDR3 regions underwent amplification using RNA transcripts as the source. First-round RT-PCR targeting the TCR CDR3 was performed with the HTBI primer set. Each CDR3 protein is one row after TCRdb ran MiXCR on the multiplex PCR reads. The sample has 500,000 or so distinct CDR3 sequences; roughly 15% are singletons. Sequencing input: blood. The receptor source for this set is a woman in her 30s with Graves' ophthalmopathy.

There are many counts of this clonotype. V and J are TRBV7-9 and TRBJ2-7; 9 bases match TRBD1. Trimming removed 5 bases from V and 2 bases from J; junction bases left unmatched: 4. From germline, CDR1 is SEHNR and CDR2 FQNEAQ (reference sequence). The CDR3 loop spans 14 amino acids. CDR3 residues: CASSRGTGPYEQYF. In nucleotides, the CDR3 is TGTGCCAGCAGCCGAGGGACAGGGCCCTACGAGCAGTACTTC.

With regard to this clonotype: A read error is possible here, since a much larger clone lies one base away. The chain recombines TRBV18 with TRBJ1-2; 9 bases map to TRBD1. Germline CDR1 KGHSH, CDR2 LQKENI. V was clipped by 8 bases and J by 6 bases; unmatched bases: 10. CDR3 length equals 14 residues. The CDR3 DNA is TGTGCCAGCCCAACTAAGACAGGGGGTGATGGCTACACCTTC. This gives the protein CASPTKTGGDGYTF. Filled out from reference TRBV18 and TRBJ1-2, the complete variable domain reads NAGVMQNPRHLVRRRGQEARLRCSPMKGHSHVYWYRQLPEEGLKFMVYLQKENIIDESGMPKERFSAEFPKEGPSILRIQQVVRGDSAAYFCASPTKTGGDGYTFGSGTRLTVV.

The chain recombines TRBV29-1 with TRBJ1-2, with unresolved D. The CDR3 is 14 residues long. Trimming shortened V by 6 bases and J by 2 bases, and 16 bases separated the two germline ends. In germline, CDR1 is SQVTM, CDR2 ANQGSEA. CDR3 bases: TGCAGCGTCGACGACGGGCAGAAGAACTATGGCTACACCTTC. Protein sequence: CSVDDGQKNYGYTF.

This chain links TRBV29-1 with TRBJ2-6; TRBD1 might be the D (6 bases). The CDR3 loop spans 15 amino acids. V shed 2 bases and J shed 0 bases, with 8 bases lying between them. Germline lookup yields CDR1 SQVTM and CDR2 ANQGSEA. The DNA for the CDR3 is TGCAGCGTTGAACAGGGGAACTCTGGGGCCAACGTCCTGACTTTC. Amino acid sequence: CSVEQGNSGANVLTF.

In its sample, this clonotype was seen many times. V gene TRBV20-1 combines with J gene TRBJ2-3, with 7 bases matching TRBD2. CDR3 length equals 15 residues. The V and J ends lost 0 bases and 0 bases, in that order; junction bases with no gene match: 3. In germline, CDR1 is DFQATT, CDR2 SNEGSKA (reference sequence). In DNA form, the CDR3 reads TGCAGTGCTAGAGATCGGGGGGAGAGCACAGATACGCAGTATTTT. Residues: CSARDRGESTDTQYF.

This clonotype was observed a handful of times. V usage is TRBV9 and J usage is TRBJ2-3; tentatively, D is TRBD1 (6 bases). Germline CDR1 SGDLS, CDR2 YYNGEE. The CDR3 has 14 residues. V shed 7 bases and J shed 4 bases, with 16 bases lying between them. As DNA, the CDR3 is TGTGCCAGCGGACCTCTAGGGGGTTCAGATACGCAGTATTTT. It specifies CASGPLGGSDTQYF.

This clonotype has only a few counts. The chain carries TRBV7-2 and TRBJ1-1, with a weak D call TRBD1 (6 bases). The CDR3 has 13 residues. Trimming took 6 bases from V and 6 from J, leaving 14 bases between them. CDR1 and CDR2 (germline): SGHTA, FQGNSA. CDR3 sequence reads: CASRRNREAEAFF. The CDR3 DNA is TGTGCCAGCAGGCGGAACAGGGAGGCTGAAGCTTTCTTT.

The table lists this clonotype with many counts. The rearrangement joins TRBV7-9 to TRBJ2-7, with D perhaps matching TRBD1 (6 bases). Trimming shortened V by 5 bases and J by 3 bases, and 17 bases separated the two germline ends. The CDR3 has 15 amino acids. Germline V CDR1 and CDR2: SEHNR, FQNEAQ (reference sequence). The CDR3 here is CASSPYLGQIYEQYF. The DNA of the CDR3 is TGTGCCAGCAGCCCATACCTGGGACAAATCTACGAGCAGTACTTC. The full variable domain, its missing parts supplied by reference TRBV7-9 and TRBJ2-7, is DTGVSQNPRHKITKRGQNVTFRCDPISEHNRLYWYRQTLGQGPEFLTYFQNEAQLEKSRLLSDRFSAERPKGSFSTLEIQRTEQGDSAMYLCASSPYLGQIYEQYFGPGTRLTVT.